This entry lists 26 T cell receptor beta chains sequenced from one sample in a study of blood T cell repertoires in COVID-19. Using immunoSEQ multiplex PCR, the repertoire was profiled, and TCRdb retains in-frame clones only, with some absent. The repertoire holds about 480,000 clones, 87% seen once, with around 1.8% in the top ten. Material: PBMCs or T cells enriched from blood (not recorded which). Receptors were obtained from a woman under 30 with acute COVID-19.

This clone was recorded only once. The rearrangement links TRBV10-1 to TRBJ2-7, with 7 bases that match TRBD2. This CDR3 contains 13 residues. Per germline, CDR1 WNHNN and CDR2 SYGVQD (reference sequence). V lost 5 bases, J lost 6 bases, and 7 bases stayed unmatched. CDR3 residues: CASSPSGLVEQYF. Written as DNA, the CDR3 is TGCGCCAGCAGTCCTAGCGGACTGGTCGAGCAGTACTTC.

The rearrangement uses TRBV18 and TRBJ2-7, with D tentatively TRBD2 (6 bases). Deletions cut 3 bases from V and 7 bases from J, with 19 bases between. CDR3 size: 15 residues. Germline V lookup: CDR1 KGHSH, CDR2 LQKENI. The CDR3 DNA reads TGTGCCAGCTCACCCTCCGGGACTCAATCTAGGGAGCAGTACTTC. Protein: CASSPSGTQSREQYF.

The DNA for the CDR3 is TGTGCCAGCAGCCCACAGGGTTCGTTGGCTGAAGCTTTCTTT. Translation gives CASSPQGSLAEAFF. The chain joins TRBV3-1 (or the pseudogene TRBV3-2) to TRBJ1-1; possibly TRBD1 for D (6 bases). Trimming shortened V by 4 bases and J by 6 bases, and 15 bases separated the two germline ends. The CDR3 loop spans 14 amino acids. Germline V CDR1 and CDR2: LGHDT, YNNKEL (reference sequence).

The genes are TRBV7-9 and TRBJ1-3; D is unclear. CDR1 is SEHNR, CDR2 FQNEAQ, per germline (reference sequence). The CDR3 is made up of 15 amino acids. Trimming cost V 5 bases and J 4 bases, with 15 bases left between them. As DNA, the CDR3 is TGTGCCAGCAGCCAGACGCGAGACACAGGAAACACCATATATTTT. Translation: CASSQTRDTGNTIYF.

CDR3 bases: TGTGCCAGCAGAACGAGCGGGAGGAGGGGCACCGGGGAGCTGTTTTTT. Its translation is CASRTSGRRGTGELFF. V usage is TRBV27 and J usage is TRBJ2-2; 9 positions agree with TRBD2. Unmatched junction bases numbered 9, after V lost 6 bases and J lost 4 bases. CDR3 length: 16 residues. CDR1 and CDR2 (germline): MNHEY, SMNVEV (reference sequence).

The chain carries TRBV2 and TRBJ2-5; weak D call: TRBD2 (5 bases). The V gene lost 4 bases and the J gene lost 4 bases, with 10 bases spanning the gap. Looked up from germline, CDR1 is SNHLY and CDR2 is FYNNEI. The CDR3 runs 13 residues. The chain's CDR3 is CASSVFEGETQYF. The CDR3 DNA is TGTGCCAGCAGTGTGTTCGAGGGAGAGACCCAGTACTTC.

The CDR3 loop reads CASSLGPGQGGLGYTF. The CDR3 DNA follows: TGTGCCAGCAGCTTAGGGCCGGGACAGGGGGGGCTTGGCTACACCTTC. This chain links TRBV7-2 with TRBJ1-2; the match to TRBD1 covers 11 bases. CDR1 and CDR2 from the germline V gene are SGHTA and FQGNSA. The CDR3 has 16 amino acids. V shed 1 base and J 7 bases; nucleotides not matched to a gene: 8.

The chain has TRBV7-2 and TRBJ1-5; 8 bases fit TRBD1. With V trimmed by 1 base and J by 0 bases, 2 bases remained unmatched. The CDR3 runs 16 residues. CDR1 and CDR2 (germline): SGHTA, FQGNSA. Here the CDR3 DNA reads TGTGCCAGCAGCTTAGTAGGACAGGGTAGCAATCAGCCCCAGCATTTT. Residues: CASSLVGQGSNQPQHF.

The chain employs TRBV5-1 and TRBJ2-1; 8 positions match TRBD2. CDR1 SGHRS and CDR2 YFSETQ come from the germline V gene. Trimming took 4 bases from V and 0 from J; bases not matched to a gene: 15. CDR3 size: 19 residues. The CDR3 here is CASSPSPFSGVSSYNEQFF. The DNA for the CDR3 is TGCGCCAGCAGCCCCTCGCCCTTTAGCGGGGTAAGCTCCTACAATGAGCAGTTCTTC.

The chain links TRBV13 to TRBJ2-7; D may be TRBD2 (6 bases). Trimming cost V 8 bases and J 5 bases, with 19 bases left between them. The CDR3 contains 14 residues. Germline V lookup: CDR1 PRHDT, CDR2 FYEKMQ (reference sequence). CDR3 sequence reads: CASATGEAPHEQYF. The CDR3 DNA reads TGTGCCAGCGCGACGGGGGAAGCGCCCCACGAGCAGTACTTC.

J is TRBJ2-2 and V is TRBV11-3; 9 positions match TRBD1. Trimming cost V 5 bases and J 0 bases; bases outside gene matches: 4. Germline CDR1 reads SGHNT; CDR2 reads YENEEA. The CDR3 runs to 16 residues. CDR3 amino acids: CASSLRDRANTGELFF. The CDR3 DNA reads TGTGCCAGCAGCCTCCGGGACAGGGCGAACACCGGGGAGCTGTTTTTT.

With respect to this clone: The limits of the CDR3 on the DNA are not certain, so only TCRdb's listed CDR3 is given. The J gene is TRBJ2-3, the V gene TRBV2; no DNA check was done on the table's D call, TRBD2. CDR1 is SNHLY, CDR2 FYNNEI, per germline. Both ends counted, the CDR3 spans 16 residues. The CDR3 reads CASSSSGGGRPDTQYF.

The V and J genes are TRBV19 and TRBJ1-1; a possible D gene is TRBD1 (5 bases). Deletions cut 9 bases from V and 5 bases from J, with 19 bases between. CDR1 LNHDA and CDR2 SQIVND come from the germline V gene (reference sequence). This CDR3 comprises 14 residues. CDR3 in DNA: TGTGCCAGCGTGCGGAACCCAGGGTGGACTGAAGCTTTCTTT. As protein: CASVRNPGWTEAFF.

The V and J genes are TRBV7-9 and TRBJ2-5; 7 positions match TRBD2. Germline V lookup: CDR1 SEHNR, CDR2 FQNEAQ (reference sequence). J gave up 2 bases and V 3 bases, and 6 bases lay outside the gene matches. There are 15 residues in the CDR3. CDR3 nucleotides: TGTGCCAGCAGCTTGTCCCAGGGAGGGCAAGAGACCCAGTACTTC. It yields the protein CASSLSQGGQETQYF.

V and J are TRBV19 and TRBJ2-1; D is ambiguous. Trimming pared 7 bases from V and 0 bases from J, leaving 7 bases between. Germline values: CDR1 LNHDA, CDR2 SQIVND (reference sequence). The CDR3 totals 13 residues. The CDR3 protein is CASNRSSYNEQFF. The CDR3 coding sequence is TGTGCCAGTAATAGGAGCTCCTACAATGAGCAGTTCTTC.

The J gene is TRBJ2-3, the V gene TRBV5-1, with 10 bases that match TRBD1. Germline V gene data show CDR1 as SGHRS and CDR2 as YFSETQ. V was clipped by 7 bases and J by 4 bases; unmatched bases: 6. The length of the CDR3 is 14 residues. Written as DNA, the CDR3 is TGCGCCAGCCAGGACAGGGGGAACGCAGATACGCAGTATTTT. It codes for CASQDRGNADTQYF.

This clone turned up a few times. This sequence joins TRBV15 and TRBJ2-2; the D gene is possibly TRBD1 (6 bases). Germline V lookup: CDR1 LNHNV, CDR2 YYDKDF (reference sequence). The germline V and J ends were trimmed by 4 bases and 0 bases, with 12 bases remaining between them. This CDR3 is built from 16 residues. This CDR3 is CATSKQGGPNTGELFF. The CDR3, as DNA: TGTGCCACCAGCAAACAAGGGGGTCCGAACACCGGGGAGCTGTTTTTT.

The gene calls are TRBV2 and TRBJ2-5; TRBD1 aligns across 7 bases. The CDR3 has 12 amino acids. CDR1 and CDR2 from the germline V gene are SNHLY and FYNNEI. CDR3 bases: TGTTTATCCAACAGGGGACAAGAGACCCAGTACTTC. This codes for CLSNRGQETQYF.

This clone has just one count. This sequence joins TRBV11-2 and TRBJ1-5; 8 bases are a match to TRBD1. This CDR3 is 14 amino acids long. Trimming at V came to 5 bases and at J to 4 bases, leaving 4 bases not matched to a gene. Germline V gene sequence: CDR1 SGHAT, CDR2 FQNNGV. CDR3 sequence: CASSQGQGNQPQHF. CDR3 sequence (DNA): TGTGCCAGCAGCCAAGGACAGGGTAATCAGCCCCAGCATTTT.

The genes are TRBV5-6 and TRBJ2-6; D is unresolved. Germline lookup yields CDR1 SGHDT and CDR2 YYEEEE. CDR3 length: 15 residues. The V end lost 6 bases, the J end lost 3 bases, and 13 bases lay between the germline ends. The CDR3 sequence: CASIDKNYGANVLTF. CDR3 nucleotide sequence: TGTGCCAGCATAGACAAAAATTATGGGGCCAACGTCCTGACTTTC.

Sample share makes this clone medium-sized. V usage is TRBV14 and J usage is TRBJ2-3; D uncertain. In germline, CDR1 is SGHDN, CDR2 FVKESK. The CDR3 has 16 amino acids. V gave up 0 bases and J gave up 5 bases, with 15 bases separating them. As DNA, the CDR3 is TGTGCCAGCAGCCAAGACACCTTGCGATCCCTAGATACGCAGTATTTT. Translation: CASSQDTLRSLDTQYF.

The chain recombines TRBV28 with TRBJ1-6; D is uncertain. The CDR3 sequence is 12 residues long. Trimming took 6 bases from V and 8 from J, leaving 8 bases between them. Germline V gives CDR1 MDHEN, CDR2 SYDVKM. In DNA form, the CDR3 reads TGTGCCAGCAGGATCGTAGATTCACCCCTCCACTTT. This encodes CASRIVDSPLHF.

This clone was seen just once. The gene calls are TRBV14 and TRBJ1-2, with D possibly matching TRBD1 (5 bases). The V end lost 4 bases, the J end lost 6 bases, and 12 bases lay between the germline ends. Germline CDR1 is SGHDN and CDR2 is FVKESK. There are 13 residues in the CDR3. Here the CDR3 reads CASSLRGGNGYTF. In DNA form, the CDR3 reads TGTGCCAGCAGCCTCCGGGGGGGGAATGGCTACACCTTC.

The chain recombines TRBV18 with TRBJ1-1; TRBD1 is a possible D gene (6 bases). CDR1 is KGHSH and CDR2 is LQKENI in the germline V gene. CDR3 length: 16 residues. The V and J ends lost 1 base and 1 base respectively, with 13 bases between them. In nucleotides, the CDR3 is TGTGCCAGCTCACCACTTATGACAGGACAGAACACTGAAGCTTTCTTT. It codes for CASSPLMTGQNTEAFF.

The V call is TRBV9, the J call TRBJ1-1, with D maybe TRBD1 (6 bases). Per the germline V gene, CDR1 is SGDLS and CDR2 is YYNGEE. The CDR3 has 15 residues. Trimming stripped 0 bases from V and 3 bases from J, with 12 bases between. CDR3 nucleotide sequence: TGTGCCAGCAGCGTAGACGGGACATCCTACACTGAAGCTTTCTTT. Protein sequence: CASSVDGTSYTEAFF.

The chain carries TRBV18 and TRBJ1-2; 7 bases are a match to TRBD1. This CDR3 region has 15 residues. V lost 2 bases and J lost 4; bases outside the gene matches: 7. CDR1 and CDR2 from the germline V gene are KGHSH and LQKENI. The DNA of the CDR3 is TGTGCCAGCTCACCAGAGGGGGCGTTCACCTATGGCTACACCTTC. Its translation: CASSPEGAFTYGYTF.